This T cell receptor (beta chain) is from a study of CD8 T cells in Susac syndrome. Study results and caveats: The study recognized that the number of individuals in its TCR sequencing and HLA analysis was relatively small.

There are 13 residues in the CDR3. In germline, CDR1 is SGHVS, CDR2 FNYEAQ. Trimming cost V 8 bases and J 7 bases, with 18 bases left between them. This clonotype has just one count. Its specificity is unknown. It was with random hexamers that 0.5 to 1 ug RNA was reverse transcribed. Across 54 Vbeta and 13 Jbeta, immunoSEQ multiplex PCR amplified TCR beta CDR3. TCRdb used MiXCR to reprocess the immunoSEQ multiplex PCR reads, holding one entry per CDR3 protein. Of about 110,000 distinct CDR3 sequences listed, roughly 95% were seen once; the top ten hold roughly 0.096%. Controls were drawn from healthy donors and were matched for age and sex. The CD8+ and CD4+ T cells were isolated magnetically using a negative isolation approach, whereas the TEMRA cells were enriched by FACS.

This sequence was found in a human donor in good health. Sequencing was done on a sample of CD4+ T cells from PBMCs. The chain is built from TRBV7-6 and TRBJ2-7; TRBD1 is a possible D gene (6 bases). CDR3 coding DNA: TGTGCCAGCCAGGGACACCTTACCGGAGAGCAGTACTTC. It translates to CASQGHLTGEQYF.